This T cell receptor beta chain is from a study of shared clonotypes between healthy human individuals. V lost 6 bases and J lost 4, with 21 bases in between. The CDR3 runs 16 residues. CDR1 is MDHEN and CDR2 is SYDVKM in the germline V gene. Sequencing was at deep level. The method was immunoSEQ multiplex PCR; TCRdb's version includes in-frame clones alone and lacks a portion of them. In the table there are 1.6 million or so clones, about 98.5% of which are singletons. The receptor comes from a man aged 25 to 40 in good health. The J gene is TRBJ1-2, the V gene TRBV28, with D possibly being TRBD1 (6 bases). The material sequenced was naive CD4+ T cells sorted from blood. Subset denoted: CD45RA+ positively selected. CDR3 sequence reads: CASSQSFGGNSYGYTF. For the CDR3, the DNA is TGTGCCAGCAGCCAATCTTTTGGGGGCAATTCCTATGGCTACACCTTC.